A single sample is the source of the 22 T cell receptor beta chains below, sequenced in a study of blood T cell repertoires in COVID-19. Sequencing used immunoSEQ multiplex PCR; TCRdb keeps in-frame clones, though not all of them. Here the sample spans 65,000 to 90,000 clones, 70% to 85% being singletons. The sequenced sample consisted of peripheral blood. Source of these receptors: a woman aged 55-69 years with acute or convalescent COVID-19.

This clone came up once. The gene calls are TRBV12-3 or TRBV12-4 and TRBJ1-1; the match to TRBD1 covers 9 bases. This CDR3 contains 12 residues. Trimming cost V 8 bases and J 9 bases; bases outside gene matches: 7. The CDR3 spells CASRRDRDQAFF. CDR3 nucleotides: TGTGCCAGCCGCCGGGACAGGGACCAAGCTTTCTTT.

The chain joins TRBV5-1 to TRBJ2-2, with 9 bases aligning to TRBD2. The CDR3 is 14 amino acids. V was clipped by 6 bases and J by 6 bases; unmatched bases: 6. Germline assignment: CDR1 SGHRS and CDR2 YFSETQ. CDR3 sequence (DNA): TGCGCCAGCACCCCTACTAGCGGGCCCGGGGAGCTGTTTTTT. Translating it yields CASTPTSGPGELFF.

The rearrangement uses TRBV12-3 or TRBV12-4 and TRBJ1-1, with 9 bases aligning to TRBD1. CDR3 length equals 12 residues. The V segment lost 6 bases and the J segment 10 bases; nucleotides outside the gene matches: 6. This CDR3 is CASSRGTGRAFF. CDR3 in DNA: TGTGCCAGCAGCCGAGGGACAGGGAGAGCTTTCTTT.

The V gene is TRBV5-1, the J gene TRBJ2-5; 15 bases agree with TRBD2. V lost 4 bases to trimming and J lost 4 bases; unmatched junction nucleotides: 8. CDR3 length: 17 amino acids. Germline values: CDR1 SGHRS, CDR2 YFSETQ. CDR3 protein: CASSKGLAGGGVETQYF. The CDR3 DNA reads TGCGCCAGCAGCAAGGGACTAGCGGGAGGTGGTGTAGAGACCCAGTACTTC.

This chain connects TRBV19 to TRBJ1-2; D is ambiguous. This CDR3 contains 15 residues. With 7 bases removed from V and 2 bases from J, the gap between germline ends came to 17 bases. The germline V gene encodes CDR1 LNHDA and CDR2 SQIVND (reference sequence). CDR3 in amino acids: CASTPGDKANYGYTF. CDR3 sequence (DNA): TGTGCCAGTACCCCGGGAGACAAGGCCAACTATGGCTACACCTTC.

The rearrangement uses TRBV6-5 and TRBJ2-3, with 7 nucleotides matching TRBD1. This CDR3 region has 16 residues. V was pared by 4 bases and J by 6 bases, with 13 bases of the junction left unmatched. CDR1 and CDR2 (germline): MNHEY, SVGAGI. In nucleotides, the CDR3 is TGTGCCAGCAGTTCACCGGGACAGAAGGGTTCGGATACGCAGTATTTT. This codes for CASSSPGQKGSDTQYF.

The CDR3 spells CASSQEALALVPYEQYF. CDR3 coding DNA: TGTGCCAGCAGCCAAGAGGCACTAGCCCTTGTGCCCTACGAGCAGTACTTC. The gene calls are TRBV14 and TRBJ2-7, with TRBD2 as a possible D gene (6 bases). The CDR3 is 17 amino acids. The V and J ends lost 0 bases and 2 bases respectively, with 17 bases between them. Germline V CDR1 and CDR2: SGHDN, FVKESK.

The V call is TRBV5-6, the J call TRBJ1-5, with D possibly being TRBD1 (5 bases). V shed 0 bases and J shed 7 bases, with 14 bases lying between them. From germline, CDR1 is SGHDT and CDR2 YYEEEE. This CDR3 contains 15 residues. The CDR3: CASSLGWRGFQPQHF. The CDR3 nucleotides read TGTGCCAGCAGCTTGGGGTGGCGGGGGTTCCAGCCCCAGCATTTT.

The CDR3 DNA sequence: TGTGCCAGCAGCTTTCTGGGGGCTGGGGGAGAGACCCAGTACTTC. Protein sequence: CASSFLGAGGETQYF. The chain is built from TRBV7-9 and TRBJ2-5; TRBD1 is a possible D gene (6 bases). V was pared by 3 bases and J by 4 bases, with 15 bases between. The CDR3 contains 15 residues. Germline values: CDR1 SEHNR, CDR2 FQNEAQ (reference sequence).

The genes are TRBV2 and TRBJ1-5, with a possible D match to TRBD1 (5 bases). Germline CDR1 and CDR2: SNHLY and FYNNEI. With 3 bases removed from V and 9 bases from J, the gap between germline ends came to 15 bases. There are 14 residues in the CDR3. The CDR3 region is CASSDGRGAWPQHF. The CDR3 nucleotides are TGTGCCAGCAGTGATGGTAGGGGCGCTTGGCCCCAGCATTTT.

The chain employs TRBV6-6 and TRBJ1-1, with no clear D. Germline loops: CDR1 MNHNY, CDR2 SVGAGI (reference sequence). This CDR3 is built from 14 residues. The germline V and J ends were trimmed by 7 bases and 5 bases, with 17 bases remaining between them. This chain's CDR3 is CASTLEGLGTEAFF. CDR3 sequence (DNA): TGTGCCAGCACCCTGGAGGGATTGGGTACTGAAGCTTTCTTT.

The chain combines TRBV6-7 with TRBJ2-3; a weak D match, TRBD2 (6 bases). TRBV6-7 is an ORF, and what it does is uncertain. The CDR3 is made up of 16 amino acids. Trimming took 2 bases from V and 3 from J, leaving 15 bases between them. The CDR3 sequence is CASSYGTSLATDTQYF. The CDR3, as DNA: TGTGCCAGCAGTTACGGGACGTCACTAGCTACAGATACGCAGTATTTT.

This clone was seen a handful of times. The chain employs TRBV3-1 (or the pseudogene TRBV3-2) and TRBJ2-1; 10 bases map to TRBD2. The CDR3 is 15 residues long. The V gene's germline CDR1 is LGHDT and CDR2 YNNKEL (reference sequence). Trimming took 1 base from V and 4 from J; bases not matched to a gene: 1. Here the CDR3 DNA reads TGTGCCAGCAGCCAAGTAGCGGGGGGATACAATGAGCAGTTCTTC. Translated, it gives CASSQVAGGYNEQFF.

The chain links TRBV27 to TRBJ1-2, with TRBD1 as a possible D gene (6 bases). Trimming took 2 bases from V and 6 from J, leaving 16 bases between them. Germline CDR1 MNHEY, CDR2 SMNVEV (reference sequence). This CDR3 spans 15 amino acids. This chain's CDR3 is CASSLSPWTADGYTF. Here the CDR3 DNA reads TGTGCCAGCAGTTTAAGCCCCTGGACAGCCGATGGCTACACCTTC.

This clone came up a few times. CDR3 region: CASSLLNRVNTEAFF. The CDR3 bases are TGTGCCAGCAGCTTGCTTAATCGCGTGAACACTGAAGCTTTCTTT. The genes are TRBV5-6 and TRBJ1-1; D remains unclear. CDR1 and CDR2 from the germline V gene are SGHDT and YYEEEE. The V gene lost 1 base and the J gene lost 0 bases, with 10 bases spanning the gap. CDR3 length: 15 residues.

This clone was seen a few times. CDR3 region: CASGNNEQFF. CDR3 sequence (DNA): TGTGCCAGCGGCAACAATGAGCAGTTCTTC. The chain is built from TRBV5-4 and TRBJ2-1; D is ambiguous. The CDR3 loop spans 10 amino acids. Germline V gives CDR1 SGHNT, CDR2 YYREEE (reference sequence). V lost 7 bases and J lost 5, with 4 bases in between.

The chain couples TRBV18 to TRBJ1-1; perhaps TRBD1 as D (6 bases). V lost 1 base to trimming and J lost 3 bases, with 18 bases between them. This CDR3 has 17 residues. CDR1 and CDR2 (germline): KGHSH, LQKENI. The CDR3 bases are TGTGCCAGCTCACCACAGGGGAGGGGGGCCGGTGACACTGAAGCTTTCTTT. Translating it yields CASSPQGRGAGDTEAFF. Full variable domain (outside the CDR3, taken from reference TRBV18 and TRBJ1-1): NAGVMQNPRHLVRRRGQEARLRCSPMKGHSHVYWYRQLPEEGLKFMVYLQKENIIDESGMPKERFSAEFPKEGPSILRIQQVVRGDSAAYFCASSPQGRGAGDTEAFFGQGTRLTVV.

This sequence joins TRBV2 and TRBJ2-5, with a weak D call TRBD1 (6 bases). The germline gives CDR1 SNHLY, CDR2 FYNNEI. Trimming pared 7 bases from V and 3 bases from J, leaving 12 bases between. The length of the CDR3 is 13 residues. CDR3 in DNA: TGTGCCAGCAACAGGGAGCTTGAAGAGACCCAGTACTTC. Protein product: CASNRELEETQYF.

CDR3 sequence reads: CASSEIGGGGYNEQFF. The CDR3, as DNA: TGTGCCAGCAGTGAAATAGGCGGGGGGGGCTACAATGAGCAGTTCTTC. The chain combines TRBV2 with TRBJ2-1; 9 positions agree with TRBD2. The CDR3 runs to 16 residues. V lost 2 bases to trimming and J lost 3 bases; unmatched junction nucleotides: 5. Germline CDR1 is SNHLY and CDR2 is FYNNEI.

V is TRBV5-8 and J is TRBJ2-1, with 7 bases that match TRBD2. CDR1 is SGHTS and CDR2 is YDEGEE in the germline V gene. The CDR3 covers 15 residues. V dropped 4 bases and J dropped 10; count of bases not matched to a gene: 14. CDR3 sequence: CASSPPGLRVTEQFF. Written as DNA, the CDR3 is TGTGCCAGCAGCCCGCCGGGACTACGGGTTACGGAGCAGTTCTTC.

The rearrangement uses TRBV10-3 and TRBJ1-1; no definite D call. The germline V and J ends were trimmed by 0 bases and 5 bases, with 10 bases remaining between them. The CDR3 consists of 14 residues. Germline CDR1 ENHRY, CDR2 SYGVKD. CDR3 bases: TGTGCCATCAGTGAGTCGGAGGGAAGGACTGAAGCTTTCTTT. It encodes CAISESEGRTEAFF.

Only one count was recorded for this clone. This sequence joins TRBV3-1 (or the pseudogene TRBV3-2) and TRBJ2-3, with 10 bases lining up with TRBD2. J was trimmed by 4 bases and V by 4 bases; bases with no gene match: 5. The CDR3 spans 15 residues. Germline V lookup: CDR1 LGHDT, CDR2 YNNKEL (reference sequence). CDR3 amino acids: CASSRSTSGSDTQYF. CDR3 coding DNA: TGTGCCAGCAGCCGTTCGACTAGCGGGTCAGATACGCAGTATTTT.